This T cell receptor beta chain comes out of a study of cytomegalovirus exposure and HLA in healthy donors listed by TCRdb under 2017. Regarding the complete study: According to an earlier analysis of several hundred of the donors, about 179 million T cells yielded over 100 million unique TCR beta sequences and around 280 Gb of sequence data. The number of typed donors differed by locus: about 620-640 for A, B, C, DRB1 and DQB1; 500 to 550 for DQA1; 606 for DPA1; and approximately 450 for DPB1. Of the approximately 370 genotyped donors, 70% to 90% were placed in the genetic ancestry cluster associated with self-reported Caucasian donors. Both class I and class II loci were covered by HLA typing, at four-digit resolution. Across approximately 400 genotyped donors of the cohort, an average of about 250,000 unique TCR beta nucleotide sequences per donor were sequenced, and around 20% of those sequences were non-productive. Every discovery cohort repertoire had been produced on one sequencing platform. In the later analysis, no new phenotypic data were used to find candidate immune exposures; instead, reliance was placed on TCR beta sequences and their occurrence across donors. In an earlier analysis of more than 550 of the donors, high-throughput TCR beta sequencing was used to judge whether each TCR beta V gene segment behaved as functional or pseudogenic. The study aimed to test whether signatures of past pathogen exposure could be identified by cataloging public T cell receptors. The study combined high-throughput TCR immunosequencing, statistical association of individual TCRs with disease status, and machine learning to predict cytomegalovirus infection status. Genome-wide SNP genotypes for about 65% of the roughly 670 donors were used in a later genetic analysis, which treated that subset as a discovery cohort. Using immunosequencing, the study profiled T cell repertoires from fewer than 850 subjects and related those repertoires to cytomegalovirus serostatus. Donor age, sex, ethnicity and CMV serostatus were compiled alongside the repertoire data. About five DR-DQ haplotypes were treated as single units for association and clustering because of strong linkage in the cohort. A later analysis re-analyzed previously published TCR beta repertoires from approximately 670 donors and added high-resolution HLA genotyping to study TCR occurrence patterns. Besides the first cohort of around 670 subjects, a separate validation cohort made up of roughly 120 different subjects was used. An early release covering just under 650 HLA-typed donors comprised about 300 gigabases of sequencing data and 65 million to 100 million unique TCR sequences. The study at large found these results: In a later analysis, TCR association rates were found to vary across HLA loci, with the most associated TCRs seen for DRB1 alleles and the fewest for HLA-C alleles. The sequencing pipeline was judged likely to have produced a cluster of highly shared sequence variants as a technical artifact. HLA typing was unavailable for some donors at each locus, so association tests used only the typed subset. This cohort had only TCR beta chains sequenced, and the lack of alpha or paired-chain data limited which features could be detected. The classifier was reported to diagnose cytomegalovirus status with high specificity and sensitivity in both the original and validation cohorts. A later genetic analysis associated a missense DCLRE1C variant with V-gene and J-gene trimming of TCR beta chains, and an independent cohort replicated the association. Some IMGT-functional V segments, including TRBV6-2 and TRBV6-3, could not be told apart with the 87-base-pair reads, so those segments were excluded. A total of roughly 160 TCR beta chains were listed by the study as associated with cytomegalovirus. Most TCR sequences were seen in very few donors, while some public TCRs were found in many individuals. Over 15 rarely observed V segments, including chromosome 9 orphons, were excluded from the earlier analysis of approximately 500 of the donors because counts were too low. An earlier analysis of roughly 570 of the donors showed that most TCR beta V segments appeared in productive rearrangements either about 90% or about 30% of the time, which broadly matched IMGT annotations. A later analysis found that most CMV-associated TCR beta chains appeared HLA-restricted, with HLA associations seemingly driven largely by CMV exposure. A further reported finding was that TCR beta sequences accurately predicted the HLA-A and HLA-B alleles for most subjects in the first cohort. Assigning TCR associations to individual alleles was difficult when HLA alleles, especially DR and DQ, strongly co-occurred. CMV serostatus was the only immune exposure information available for the cohort. According to the authors, the approach could potentially be generalized to other disease states and immunological phenotypes. A few of the identified cytomegalovirus-associated TCR beta chains were confirmed in vitro to be specific for cytomegalovirus antigens. The presence/absence analyses assumed that sequencing depth was roughly uniform across donors, and that assumption may not be true. Compared with equally common non-associated chains, HLA-associated TCR beta chains in a later analysis were more clonally expanded and had lower generation probabilities. Correlated functional status among segregating V segments might reflect linkage disequilibrium, but an unknown experimental factor could not be ruled out. According to a later analysis, parvovirus B19, influenza, CMV and Epstein-Barr virus appeared linked to several top co-occurrence clusters. A later genetic analysis reported fewer N-insertions in productive TCRs among donors in an Asian-associated ancestry cluster than the roughly 690-donor mean. Specific HLA alleles were associated with 16,951 TCR beta sequences at a false discovery rate of 0.05 in a later analysis.

The cohort consisted of fewer than 700 healthy bone marrow donors. At the time of sampling, all cohort members were nominally healthy, though unrecorded immune exposures were likely present. The donor was CMV seropositive and was included in the group of 290 or so seropositive cohort members. Every donor gave a peripheral blood sample, and the peripheral blood mononuclear cells from that sample were used for TCR beta sequencing. The Qiagen DNeasy Blood Extraction Kit was used to extract genomic DNA from the blood cell samples. Library prep was done by the immunoSEQ multiplex PCR assay. A mixture of 60 forward primers for TCR Vbeta segments and 13 reverse primers for TCR Jbeta segments was used in the multiplex PCR. A multiplex PCR assay on genomic DNA amplified the CDR3 region of rearranged TCR beta genes. The Illumina HiSeq System was used to sequence the amplified TCR beta libraries as 87-base-pair reads. In the original analysis: A later analysis counted about 80 million unique TCR beta chains across the 670 or so repertoires, and around 9.9 million of these chains were shared by at least two donors. Raw reads were error-corrected and collapsed into unique sequences with a nearest-neighbor algorithm that merged closely related sequences to remove PCR and sequencing errors. Alignment of CDR3 sequences to IMGT reference sequences was used to assign V, D and J gene segments. Each retained sequence needed at least a six-nucleotide match to both a V gene segment and a J gene segment. A rearrangement counted as productive if the CDR3 had no stop codons and remained in frame with V and J, and every other rearrangement counted as non-productive. CDR3 was defined by IMGT convention, running from the second conserved V-encoded cysteine to the conserved J-encoded phenylalanine. The earlier analysis of some 550 of the donors excluded any sequence lacking an unambiguous match to a single V gene segment. In an earlier analysis of some 590 of the donors, V segments were called functional above 56.7% productive rearrangements and were called segregating when the between-donor standard deviation exceeded 5%. A statistical classification framework was built for diagnosing cytomegalovirus status from the catalog of TCR beta chain sequences. In a later analysis, TCR nucleotide sequences were compared against IMGT/GENE-DB human TR gene sequences so that V and J genes could be assigned. The TCRdist pipeline was used in a later analysis to assign CDR3 sequences and most-parsimonious VDJ recombination scenarios. A later analysis defined each TCR beta chain by its CDR3 amino acid sequence plus V-gene family, and excluded reads lacking a unique V-gene family. A later analysis removed 592 highly shared, low-generation-probability nucleotide sequences to deal with suspected cross-contamination and a sequencing artifact. For each public chain, a later analysis derived a clonal expansion index from normalized ranks of inferred template counts within each repertoire. Generation probabilities in a later analysis came from a VDJ recombination model fitted to out-of-frame rearrangements, and those results were checked against IGoR. A later analysis scored TCR-TCR, TCR-HLA and TCR-CMV co-occurrence with hypergeometric tests, applying a repertoire-size bias correction to TCR pairs. In a later analysis, false discovery rates were estimated by permuting HLA or CMV assignments 20 times. A later analysis grouped co-occurring TCRs with DBSCAN, adding TCRdist sequence similarity when clustering within HLA-allele-positive subsets. Repertoires with fewer than 30,000 or more than 120,000 public chains, plus five repertoires with anomalous nucleotide sharing, were excluded from co-occurrence clustering. The clones in this table, taken by TCRdb from immuneACCESS, are in-frame only. Not every clone is retained; where verified, under half of the shortfall comes from an unresolved V gene, and the cause of the rest is unknown. D and trimming were read from the DNA, whereas the V and J calls and clone size are those reported in that table. A total of roughly 110,000 clones appear in this sample, 75% of them only once. Roughly 3% of the sample is in the top ten clones.

This clone was observed a few times. Its recognized antigen is unknown. No clone much larger than this one lies a single base away; base qualities are absent. At the junction V is shortened by 2 bases and J by 0 bases; bases outside the gene matches: 1. The CDR3, from cysteine to phenylalanine, totals 16 residues. The kept DNA is CDR3 alone, 48 bases in frame from the first base. The germline V gene supplies CDR1 LGHNA and CDR2 YSLEER. This sequence was found in a male donor in good health and CMV-seropositive. What was sequenced was PBMCs. This chain is built from TRBV4-3 and TRBJ2-2, with 9 bases matching TRBD2. The base sequence is TGCGCCAGCAGCCAACTAGCGGGGACGAACACCGGGGAGCTGTTTTTT. This is translated as CASSQLAGTNTGELFF.